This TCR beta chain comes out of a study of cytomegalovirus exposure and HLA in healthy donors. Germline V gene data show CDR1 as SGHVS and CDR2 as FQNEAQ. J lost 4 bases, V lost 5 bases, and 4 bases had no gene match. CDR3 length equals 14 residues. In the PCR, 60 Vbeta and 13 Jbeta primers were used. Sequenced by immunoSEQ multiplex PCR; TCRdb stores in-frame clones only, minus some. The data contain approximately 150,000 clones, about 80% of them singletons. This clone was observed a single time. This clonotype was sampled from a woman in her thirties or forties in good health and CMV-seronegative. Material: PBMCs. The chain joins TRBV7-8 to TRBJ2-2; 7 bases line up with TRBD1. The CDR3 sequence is CASSMTGFTGELFF. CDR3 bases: TGTGCCAGCAGCATGACAGGGTTCACCGGGGAGCTGTTTTTT.